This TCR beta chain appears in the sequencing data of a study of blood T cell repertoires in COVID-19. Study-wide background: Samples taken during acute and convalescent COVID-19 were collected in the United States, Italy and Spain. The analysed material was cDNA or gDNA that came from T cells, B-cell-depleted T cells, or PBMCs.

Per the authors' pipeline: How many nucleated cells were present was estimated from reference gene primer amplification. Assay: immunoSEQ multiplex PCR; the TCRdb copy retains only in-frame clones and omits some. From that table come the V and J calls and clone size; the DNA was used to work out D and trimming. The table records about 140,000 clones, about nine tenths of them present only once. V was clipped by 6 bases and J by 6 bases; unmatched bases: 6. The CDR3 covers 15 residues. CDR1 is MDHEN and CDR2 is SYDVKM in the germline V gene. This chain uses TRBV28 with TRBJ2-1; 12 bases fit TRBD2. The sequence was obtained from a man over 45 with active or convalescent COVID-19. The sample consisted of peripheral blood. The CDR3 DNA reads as TGTGCCAGCAGAACCGGGACTAGCGGGCGCAATGAGCAGTTCTTC. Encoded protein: CASRTGTSGRNEQFF.